The 30 T cell receptor beta chains below were found in one sample sequenced in a study of T cells after yellow fever vaccination. MiXCR, run by TCRdb on the 5' RACE reads, gives a single entry per CDR3 protein. The data contain under 300,000 distinct CDR3 sequences, 10% to 15% of them singletons. The input for sequencing was CD4+ T cells sorted from PBMCs, taken 45 days after the yellow fever booster vaccination. These receptors were obtained from a man aged 30 to 45 who received the YFV17D yellow fever vaccine.

The CDR3 region is CASSQMAHDRAGANVLTF. DNA for the CDR3: TGCGCCAGCAGCCAAATGGCTCACGACAGGGCTGGGGCCAACGTCCTGACTTTC. The V call is TRBV4-3, the J call TRBJ2-6; 7 bases map to TRBD1. Germline V gene data show CDR1 as LGHNA and CDR2 as YSLEER. Trimming at V came to 2 bases and at J to 2 bases, leaving 9 bases not matched to a gene. The CDR3 spans 18 residues.

This clonotype was detected a few times. The chain couples TRBV7-9 to TRBJ2-7; D is perhaps TRBD1 (6 bases). Germline-derived CDR1 and CDR2 are SEHNR and FQNEAQ (reference sequence). CDR3 size: 12 residues. The V end lost 5 bases, the J end lost 7 bases, and 12 bases lay between the germline ends. CDR3 sequence (DNA): TGTGCCAGCAGCCAAGACAGGAATGAGCAGTACTTC. Its translation: CASSQDRNEQYF.

The V and J genes are TRBV4-3 and TRBJ2-7; 7 bases align to TRBD2. After removal of 3 bases from V and 4 bases from J, the junction contained 9 bases not matched to a gene. The CDR3 runs 15 residues. Germline assignment: CDR1 LGHNA and CDR2 YSLEER. CDR3 DNA sequence: TGCGCCAGCAGCCAGGGCACCAGCGGGACTTACGAGCAGTACTTC. It is translated as CASSQGTSGTYEQYF.

This clonotype has only a few counts. The rearrangement joins TRBV12-3 or TRBV12-4 to TRBJ2-2; the D call may be TRBD1 or TRBD2 (5 bases each). The CDR3 runs to 15 residues. With 4 bases removed from V and 4 bases from J, the gap between germline ends came to 13 bases. The CDR3 coding sequence is TGTGCCAGCAGTTACCGGGACGGAAGCACCGGGGAGCTGTTTTTT. Protein: CASSYRDGSTGELFF.

This chain links TRBV30 with TRBJ2-3; D uncertain. Trimming took 4 bases from V and 2 from J, leaving 7 bases between them. In germline, CDR1 is GTSNPN, CDR2 SVGIG (reference sequence). There are 12 residues in the CDR3. CDR3: CAWTVLTDTQYF. Written as DNA, the CDR3 is TGTGCCTGGACGGTCCTCACAGATACGCAGTATTTT. The full variable domain, rest sourced from reference TRBV30 and TRBJ2-3, is SQTIHQWPATLVQPVGSPLSLECTVEGTSNPNLYWYRQAAGRGLQLLFYSVGIGQISSEVPQNLSASRPQDRQFILSSKKLLLSDSGFYLCAWTVLTDTQYFGPGTRLTVL.

CDR3 sequence: CASSDTAIYGYTF. The CDR3 nucleotides read TGTGCCAGTAGCGATACAGCGATTTATGGCTACACCTTC. The V gene is TRBV19, the J gene TRBJ1-2; D not certain. CDR3 length: 13 residues. Germline CDR1 and CDR2: LNHDA and SQIVND (reference sequence). Deletions cut 6 bases from V and 5 bases from J, with 13 bases between.

J is TRBJ2-7 and V is TRBV20-1; D might be TRBD1 (5 bases). This CDR3 has 14 residues. Germline CDR1 is DFQATT and CDR2 is SNEGSKA (reference sequence). CDR3 sequence (DNA): TGCAGCGCCTGGGGCAGGGCTCCCTCCTACGAGCAGTACTTC. Translation gives CSAWGRAPSYEQYF.

This clonotype was observed a few times. DNA of the CDR3: TGTGCCAGCAGTTTGACTAGCGGTCCCAATGAGCAGTTCTTC. It specifies CASSLTSGPNEQFF. V gene TRBV28 combines with J gene TRBJ2-1; TRBD2 agrees at 9 bases. The CDR3 runs 14 residues. J gave up 6 bases and V 3 bases, and 3 bases lay outside the gene matches. CDR1 and CDR2 (germline): MDHEN, SYDVKM.

The chain employs TRBV11-2 and TRBJ1-2; 8 nucleotides line up with TRBD1. Unmatched junction bases numbered 11, after V lost 4 bases and J lost 7 bases. The CDR3 totals 15 residues. Germline loops: CDR1 SGHAT, CDR2 FQNNGV. The CDR3 reads CASSYLVSGTGGYTF. The DNA of the CDR3 is TGTGCCAGCAGCTACCTTGTCTCCGGGACAGGTGGCTACACCTTC.

This chain connects TRBV6-2 or TRBV6-3 to TRBJ2-1, with 7 bases lining up with TRBD2. Trimming removed 6 bases from V and 0 bases from J; junction bases left unmatched: 5. The CDR3 is 15 amino acids. The germline V gene has CDR1 MNHEY and CDR2 SVGEGT. CDR3 bases: TGTGCCAGCAGCGCACTAGCGTTCTCCTACAATGAGCAGTTCTTC. It encodes CASSALAFSYNEQFF.

This clonotype appeared a few times. The chain combines TRBV7-2 with TRBJ2-1; 9 nucleotides line up with TRBD1. The germline gives CDR1 SGHTA, CDR2 FQGNSA. Trimming took 2 bases from V and 6 from J; bases not matched to a gene: 8. This CDR3 region has 16 residues. CDR3 coding DNA: TGTGCCAGCAGCTTAACCGGGACAGGGAGCCGCAATGAGCAGTTCTTC. Its protein product is CASSLTGTGSRNEQFF.

This rearrangement joins TRBV3-1 to TRBJ2-1; maybe TRBD1 (5 bases). Between the trimmed V and J ends, which lost 8 bases and 4 bases, there was a span of 21 bases. Germline CDR1 and CDR2: LGHDT and YNNKEL (reference sequence). This CDR3 has 16 amino acids. CDR3 loop: CASGYFTGDMYNEQFF. In nucleotides, the CDR3 is TGTGCCAGCGGCTACTTCACAGGAGACATGTACAATGAGCAGTTCTTC.

CDR3 loop: CASSPRLAGDEQYF. CDR3 nucleotide sequence: TGTGCCAGCAGCCCCCGACTAGCGGGAGACGAGCAGTACTTC. The gene calls are TRBV7-9 and TRBJ2-7, with 12 bases that match TRBD2. The ends lost 5 bases at V and 5 bases at J; junction bases unmatched: 4. In germline, CDR1 is SEHNR, CDR2 FQNEAQ (reference sequence). CDR3 length: 14 residues.

This clonotype was found a few times. This rearrangement joins TRBV6-2 or TRBV6-3 to TRBJ2-7, with D perhaps matching TRBD1 or TRBD2 (5 bases each). The V and J ends lost 5 bases and 3 bases respectively, with 14 bases between them. The V gene's germline CDR1 is MNHEY and CDR2 SVGEGT. This CDR3 is 14 amino acids long. The CDR3 sequence is CASSPGAYHYEQYF. In DNA, the CDR3 is TGTGCCAGCAGTCCCGGGGCCTACCACTACGAGCAGTACTTC.

The gene calls are TRBV5-4 and TRBJ2-3; 12 bases agree with TRBD2. Germline V gene sequence: CDR1 SGHNT, CDR2 YYREEE (reference sequence). The CDR3 is 17 amino acids. V gave up 4 bases and J gave up 2 bases; unmatched junction bases: 8. As DNA, the CDR3 is TGTGCCAGCAGCCTAGAGGGACTAGCGGGCCTCACAGATACGCAGTATTTT. Protein: CASSLEGLAGLTDTQYF.

The chain combines TRBV6-2 or TRBV6-3 with TRBJ2-2, with D possibly being TRBD1 (6 bases). CDR1 is MNHEY and CDR2 is SVGEGT in the germline V gene. The CDR3 consists of 13 residues. Trimming pared 8 bases from V and 1 base from J, leaving 8 bases between. Here the CDR3 reads CASEDRNTGELFF. CDR3 nucleotides: TGTGCCAGCGAGGACAGGAACACCGGGGAGCTGTTTTTT.

The chain uses TRBV6-2 or TRBV6-3 and TRBJ2-1, with 8 bases identical to TRBD2. The length of the CDR3 is 15 residues. The V segment lost 5 bases and the J segment 0 bases; nucleotides outside the gene matches: 3. CDR1 is MNHEY, CDR2 SVGEGT, per germline. The CDR3, as DNA: TGTGCCAGCAGTGTACTAGCGGCCTCCTACAATGAGCAGTTCTTC. Its translation: CASSVLAASYNEQFF.

The chain uses TRBV29-1 and TRBJ2-7; tentatively, D is TRBD1 (5 bases). CDR1 and CDR2 (germline): SQVTM, ANQGSEA. Trimming pared 4 bases from V and 0 bases from J, leaving 10 bases between. This CDR3 has 13 residues. The CDR3, as DNA: TGCAGCGTTGTCTCTAGGGGCTCCTACGAGCAGTACTTC. Translating gives CSVVSRGSYEQYF.

This clonotype was seen a handful of times. This CDR3 reads CASSYKARSGGELFF. For the CDR3, the DNA is TGTGCCAGCAGTTACAAAGCGAGAAGCGGCGGGGAGCTGTTTTTT. V gene TRBV6-2 or TRBV6-3 combines with J gene TRBJ2-2; perhaps TRBD2 as D (5 bases). There are 15 residues in the CDR3. The V gene lost 2 bases and the J gene lost 7 bases, with 14 bases spanning the gap. The V gene's germline CDR1 is MNHEY and CDR2 SVGEGT.

V and J are TRBV7-2 and TRBJ2-3, with unresolved D. Trimming left V 0 bases short and J 0 bases short, with 7 bases between. The CDR3 sequence is 15 residues long. CDR1 and CDR2 (germline): SGHTA, FQGNSA. CDR3: CASSLAGASTDTQYF. The DNA of the CDR3 is TGTGCCAGCAGCTTAGCCGGAGCCAGCACAGATACGCAGTATTTT.

This chain links TRBV19 with TRBJ2-7, with D tentatively TRBD2 (5 bases). Germline V CDR1 and CDR2: LNHDA, SQIVND (reference sequence). This CDR3 is built from 15 residues. The V end was cut by 1 base, the J end by 3 bases, with 13 bases between. CDR3 in amino acids: CASSIARTAGYEQYF. The CDR3 DNA reads TGTGCCAGTAGTATAGCCCGGACGGCGGGCTACGAGCAGTACTTC.

This clonotype has ten or more counts. The chain has TRBV20-1 and TRBJ2-1; TRBD2 matches 11 bases. This CDR3 region has 17 residues. Unmatched junction bases numbered 10, after V lost 0 bases and J lost 6 bases. Germline CDR1 DFQATT, CDR2 SNEGSKA (reference sequence). The CDR3 bases are TGCAGTGCTAGAGACCCTATAGCGGGGGGGGATCTCAATGAGCAGTTCTTC. Encoded protein: CSARDPIAGGDLNEQFF.

This clonotype has at least ten counts. The J gene is TRBJ2-7, the V gene TRBV7-2; D not certain. The V end was cut by 4 bases, the J end by 4 bases, with 5 bases between. Germline V lookup: CDR1 SGHTA, CDR2 FQGNSA. The CDR3 runs to 11 residues. The DNA of the CDR3 is TGTGCCAGCAGCTCAGTGTACGAGCAGTACTTC. Amino acids: CASSSVYEQYF.

The rearrangement uses TRBV7-9 and TRBJ1-6; D possibly corresponds to TRBD1 (6 bases). The CDR3 has 14 residues. Germline assignment: CDR1 SEHNR and CDR2 FQNEAQ (reference sequence). The V end was cut by 4 bases, the J end by 6 bases, with 10 bases between. CDR3 region: CASSSTGGNSPLHF. In DNA, the CDR3 is TGTGCCAGCAGCTCGACAGGCGGTAATTCACCCCTCCACTTT.

There are a few counts of this clonotype. The chain uses TRBV20-1 and TRBJ2-5; no definite D call. V shed 2 bases and J shed 2 bases, with 6 bases lying between them. Germline V CDR1 and CDR2: DFQATT, SNEGSKA (reference sequence). The CDR3 contains 12 residues. CDR3 region: CSARTPQETQYF. CDR3 DNA: TGCAGTGCTAGAACCCCTCAAGAGACCCAGTACTTC.

This clonotype was found a few times. V usage is TRBV12-3 or TRBV12-4 and J usage is TRBJ2-7; possibly TRBD1 for D (7 bases). The CDR3 spans 14 residues. Trimming took 4 bases from V and 1 from J, leaving 11 bases between them. The CDR3 DNA is TGTGCCAGCAGTTCGCGGGGACAGTCCTACGAGCAGTACTTC. It is translated as CASSSRGQSYEQYF.

The chain employs TRBV20-1 and TRBJ1-1; maybe TRBD1 (6 bases). V dropped 6 bases and J dropped 0 bases, with 11 bases sitting between them. CDR3 length equals 13 residues. Per germline, CDR1 DFQATT and CDR2 SNEGSKA (reference sequence). The CDR3 reads CSAWRTVNTEAFF. The CDR3 DNA follows: TGCAGTGCCTGGCGGACAGTGAACACTGAAGCTTTCTTT.

The gene calls are TRBV10-3 and TRBJ1-1; 7 nucleotides line up with TRBD1. The CDR3 length is 18 residues. From germline, CDR1 is ENHRY and CDR2 SYGVKD. V lost 5 bases to trimming and J lost 0 bases; unmatched junction nucleotides: 15. Written as DNA, the CDR3 is TGTGCCATCAGTTTCTGGGGGTCTGGGGGACAGATGAACACTGAAGCTTTCTTT. Translation gives CAISFWGSGGQMNTEAFF.

The rearrangement links TRBV5-4 to TRBJ2-1, with TRBD1 identical over 12 bases. Germline V gene sequence: CDR1 SGHNT, CDR2 YYREEE (reference sequence). The CDR3 runs 15 residues. V shed 4 bases and J 8 bases; nucleotides not matched to a gene: 7. The CDR3 bases are TGTGCCAGCAGCAATCCCGGGACAGGGGGCGATGAGCAGTTCTTC. It encodes CASSNPGTGGDEQFF.

CDR3 in DNA: TGTGCCAGCAGCTCGTGGACCTCATTGAGGGGGGCCAACGTCCTGACTTTC. Its protein product is CASSSWTSLRGANVLTF. This chain links TRBV5-6 with TRBJ2-6; D is unclear. Germline CDR1 SGHDT, CDR2 YYEEEE. With 3 bases removed from V and 4 bases from J, the gap between germline ends came to 17 bases. CDR3 length: 17 residues.